This T cell receptor (beta chain) was retrieved from a study of blood T cell repertoires in COVID-19. Overall study: Samples representing acute and convalescent COVID-19 were sourced from the United States, Italy and Spain. In each case, the material was cDNA or gDNA derived from T cells, B-cell-depleted T cells, or PBMCs.

TCRdb's copy holds only in-frame clones and misses some; the assay was immunoSEQ multiplex PCR. Of fewer than 110,000 clones listed, 92% are singletons. V lost 2 bases, J lost 1 base, and 19 bases stayed unmatched. The CDR3 totals 20 residues. Germline V gene sequence: CDR1 KGHSH, CDR2 LQKENI. The rearrangement joins TRBV18 to TRBJ1-1, with 7 bases identical to TRBD1. The clonotype comes from a man aged 45 to 65 with active COVID-19. Sequencing input: peripheral blood. The CDR3 spells CASSPTGRTGAVTRNTEAFF. CDR3 nucleotides: TGTGCCAGCTCACCAACGGGACGGACAGGCGCAGTCACCCGGAACACTGAAGCTTTCTTT.